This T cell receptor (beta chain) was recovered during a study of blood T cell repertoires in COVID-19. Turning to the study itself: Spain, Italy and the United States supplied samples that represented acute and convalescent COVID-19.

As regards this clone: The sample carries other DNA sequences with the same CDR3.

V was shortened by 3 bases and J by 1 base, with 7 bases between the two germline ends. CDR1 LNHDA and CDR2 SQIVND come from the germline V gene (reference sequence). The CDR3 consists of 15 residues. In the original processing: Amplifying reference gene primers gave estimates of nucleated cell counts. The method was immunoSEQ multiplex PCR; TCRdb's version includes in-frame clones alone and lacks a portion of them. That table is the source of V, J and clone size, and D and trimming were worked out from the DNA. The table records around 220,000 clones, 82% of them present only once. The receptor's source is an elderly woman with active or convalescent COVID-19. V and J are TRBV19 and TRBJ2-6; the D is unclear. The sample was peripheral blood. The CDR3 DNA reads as TGTGCCAGTAGTATCCCGGGTTCTGGGGCCAACGTCCTGACTTTC. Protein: CASSIPGSGANVLTF.